Below are 5 T cell receptor beta chains sequenced from a single sample in a study of early T cells in non-severe SARS-CoV-2 infection. TCRdb re-called the 5' RACE reads through MiXCR, storing one row per CDR3 protein. The profile shows around 49,000 distinct CDR3 sequences, 11% of them singletons. Sequencing was done on a sample of whole blood. The receptors come from an adult who was a healthcare worker with PCR-confirmed SARS-CoV-2 infection or an uninfected control (not recorded which).

This clonotype was detected only a few times. This chain's CDR3 is CASSESPRGREQYF. Written as DNA, the CDR3 is TGCGCCAGCAGTGAGTCGCCCCGGGGACGCGAGCAGTACTTC. This sequence joins TRBV10-2 and TRBJ2-7; D is tentatively TRBD1 or TRBD2 (5 bases each). CDR1 and CDR2 (germline): WSHSY, SAAADI. The CDR3 loop spans 14 amino acids. The ends were cut back, 0 bases at V and 6 bases at J, with 12 bases in the middle.

The chain uses TRBV6-4 and TRBJ2-5; D gene unclear. Trimming took 6 bases from V and 1 from J, leaving 0 bases between them. The CDR3 runs 10 residues. Germline V gives CDR1 MRHNA, CDR2 SNTAGT. The CDR3 is CASSQETQYF. The CDR3 DNA follows: TGTGCCAGCAGCCAAGAGACCCAGTACTTC.

In its sample, this clonotype was seen many times. The chain links TRBV20-1 to TRBJ2-5, with 12 bases lining up with TRBD2. The CDR3 spans 16 residues. CDR1 and CDR2 (germline): DFQATT, SNEGSKA (reference sequence). J gave up 4 bases and V 3 bases, and 9 bases lay outside the gene matches. The CDR3 loop reads CSASGASGRAGETQYF. DNA for the CDR3: TGCAGTGCTAGCGGGGCTAGCGGGAGGGCCGGAGAGACCCAGTACTTC.

The sample holds many counts of this clonotype. This rearrangement joins TRBV10-2 to TRBJ2-7; unclear D gene. Trimming removed 4 bases at V and 0 bases at J, with 10 bases between. This CDR3 has 14 amino acids. Germline CDR1 and CDR2: WSHSY and SAAADI. The CDR3 nucleotides read TGCGCCAGCAGTGCGTCTGCCAGCTCCTACGAGCAGTACTTC. This translates into CASSASASSYEQYF.

This clonotype was observed many times. CDR3 sequence reads: CASTPTSGTLEQYF. CDR3 nucleotide sequence: TGTGCCAGCACCCCAACTAGCGGGACGCTCGAGCAGTACTTC. This chain uses TRBV7-2 with TRBJ2-7; TRBD2 matches 10 bases. Germline loops: CDR1 SGHTA, CDR2 FQGNSA. This CDR3 has 14 residues. V lost 7 bases, J lost 6 bases, and 9 bases stayed unmatched.